This T cell receptor (beta chain) appears in the sequencing data of a study of siplizumab effects on memory and regulatory T cells. Responder and stimulator cells in the mixed lymphocyte reaction were cultured together for less than 7 days at 37°C. With regard to this clone: The target antigen is unknown. One end of the junction does not line up with germline, which may come from a read error.

This CDR3 contains 15 residues. Per germline, CDR1 SSHAT and CDR2 FNYEAQ (reference sequence). Using immunoSEQ multiplex PCR, the repertoire was profiled, and TCRdb retains in-frame clones only, with some absent. The data show 750 to 950 clones, with 72% seen just once and roughly 5.6% held by the top ten. The chain has TRBV7-7 and TRBJ2-5, with 9 positions matching TRBD1. The clonotype originates from a human donor in good health; the cells came from an allogeneic mixed lymphocyte reaction. Some clones in this sample may be carry-over from other donors' samples. The sequenced material came from CFSE-low (dividing) CD4+ T cells sorted from an allogeneic mixed lymphocyte reaction. The chain's CDR3 is CASSLGQGGPETQYF. CDR3 bases: TGTGCTAGCAGCCTGGGACAGGGCGGGCCAGAGACCCAGTACTTC.